The entry below gives a single T cell receptor (beta chain) sequence along with its context. These data are taken from a study of CD8+ T cells in alopecia areata. Study details: Each day, treated patients took oral tofacitinib twice, at 5 to 10 mg per dose.

The CDR3 has 14 amino acids. From germline, CDR1 is SGHVS and CDR2 FNYEAQ. The germline V and J ends were trimmed by 5 bases and 4 bases, with 12 bases remaining between them. RNA, once extracted, was reverse transcribed into cDNA for use as the sequencing template. Libraries were prepared by immunoSEQ multiplex PCR; TCRdb keeps only in-frame clonotypes and omits some of them. There are some 56,000 clones in the sample; about 96% occur only once, and around a quarter lies in the top ten. The gene calls are TRBV7-6 and TRBJ1-5; perhaps TRBD1 as D (6 bases). The receptor's source is a human donor with alopecia areata. The sequencing here drew on CD8+ T cells sorted from blood, taken at week 0. CDR3 sequence: CASSSGTLNQPQHF. The DNA for the CDR3 is TGTGCCAGCAGCAGTGGGACATTGAATCAGCCCCAGCATTTT.